The 9 T cell receptor beta chains below come from one sample, sequenced in a study of T cells expressing NK-cell markers (dated by TCRdb to the early 2020s). Library preparation employed 5' RACE. The run used an Illumina HiSeq 2000. TCRdb reprocessed the reads into one record per CDR3 protein sequence, lacking DNA. The table for this sample records roughly 180,000 distinct CDR3 sequences. The biggest ten clones account for approximately 17% of the sample. The material sequenced was blood T cells: a sorted CD56 or NKG2C T cell subset, CD4+ or CD8+ T cells, or bulk PBMC T cells (not recorded which). These receptors all stem from a woman aged 18 to 75 in good health.

The chain recombines TRBV6-5 with TRBJ1-5; TCRdb's D gene call, TRBD1, goes unchecked for lack of DNA. The CDR3 spans 15 residues. From germline, CDR1 is MNHEY and CDR2 SVGAGI. The CDR3 loop is CASSYVLAPGQPQHF.

The chain links TRBV25-1 to TRBJ1-2. Germline V lookup: CDR1 MGHDK, CDR2 SYGVNS. The CDR3 extends over 14 amino acids. The CDR3 region is CASSRDWTSHGYTF.

The rearrangement links TRBV10-3 to TRBJ1-1; TCRdb indicates TRBD1, and absent DNA this call remains unverified. The V gene's germline CDR1 is ENHRY and CDR2 SYGVKD. This CDR3 spans 12 amino acids. CDR3 sequence: CAISRDRGEAFF.

V is TRBV7-2 and J is TRBJ2-5; checking the TCRdb D call of TRBD1 is not possible without DNA. The CDR3 sequence is 15 residues long. CDR1 is SGHTA and CDR2 is FQGNSA in the germline V gene. This chain's CDR3 is CASSLAGGPRETQYF.

The J gene is TRBJ1-1, the V gene TRBV9; TCRdb designates TRBD1, a call that cannot be tested without DNA. This CDR3 is built from 15 residues. The germline V gene has CDR1 SGDLS and CDR2 YYNGEE. CDR3: CASSVAGQGESEAFF.

The chain joins TRBV7-9 to TRBJ2-7. Per the germline V gene, CDR1 is SEHNR and CDR2 is FQNEAQ (reference sequence). The length of the CDR3 is 13 residues. The CDR3 is CASSKTPSYEQYF.

J is TRBJ2-1 and V is TRBV7-8; TCRdb proposes TRBD1, but this gene call is untestable without DNA. CDR3 length: 16 residues. Germline CDR1 SGHVS, CDR2 FQNEAQ. The CDR3 loop is CASSLAGGTNYNEQFF.

The chain carries TRBV12-5 and TRBJ2-2. Germline values: CDR1 LGHNT, CDR2 FRNRAP. The CDR3 extends over 11 amino acids. The CDR3 region is CASGLSGELFF.

CDR3 region: CASSSDRVKYNEQFF. V usage is TRBV27 and J usage is TRBJ2-1; the TCRdb D gene call, TRBD1, has no DNA to confirm it. This CDR3 has 15 amino acids. Germline V gives CDR1 MNHEY, CDR2 SMNVEV (reference sequence).